Listed below are T cell receptor beta chains from one sample, sequenced in a study of graft-versus-host responses after intestinal transplantation. The antigens of these receptors remain unknown. TCRdb's copy holds only in-frame clones and misses some; the assay was immunoSEQ multiplex PCR. The repertoire holds over 100,000 clones, with 85% to 95% as singletons. The sample here was unstimulated CD4+ T cells sorted from spleen or lymph node cells, taken before transplant. The receptor set was obtained from a human donor who was the organ donor for an intestinal transplant. Each CDR3 is given with its conserved first and last residue. The order of the fields is CDR3 length, D gene, V gene, J gene, clone size, CDR3 DNA, CDR3 protein. The D gene is left open where the match is weak. Clone sizes are given selectively: once, few, many, or a class where the clone is expanded.

15	TRBD2	TRBV2	TRBJ2-1	.	TGTGCCAGCAGTGGCGGGACTAGCGGGAGCTGGGAGCAGTTCTTC	CASSGGTSGSWEQFF
14	TRBD1	TRBV6-4	TRBJ2-7	.	TGTGCCAGCAGTGACGGGACAGAAGGTTACGAGCAGTACTTC	CASSDGTEGYEQYF
14	TRBD1	TRBV9	TRBJ2-7	.	TGTGCCAGCAGCGTCCGGGACAGTCCCTACGAGCAGTACTTC	CASSVRDSPYEQYF
16	TRBD1	TRBV28	TRBJ1-5	.	TGTGCCAGCCTTAGCAACAGGGGTTATAGCAATCAGCCCCAGCATTTT	CASLSNRGYSNQPQHF
15	TRBD1	TRBV2	TRBJ1-1	.	TGTGCCAGCAGGGTGGACAGGGGAAGGTTCACTGAAGCTTTCTTT	CASRVDRGRFTEAFF
14	TRBD1	TRBV27	TRBJ2-7	.	TGTGCCAGCAGCCAGGGACAGGCGTCCTACGAGCAGTACTTC	CASSQGQASYEQYF
13	.	TRBV9	TRBJ2-6	.	TGTGCCAGCAGCCGCTCGGGGGCCAACGTCCTGACTTTC	CASSRSGANVLTF
15	TRBD1	TRBV10-3	TRBJ2-5	.	TGTGCCATCAGTACAGGGGGCGCCGTTTTGGAGACCCAGTACTTC	CAISTGGAVLETQYF
12	TRBD1	TRBV5-1	TRBJ1-5	once	TGCGCCAGCCACAGGGGCCGGCAGCCCCAGCATTTT	CASHRGRQPQHF
12	.	TRBV28	TRBJ2-1	.	TGTGCCAGCAGTTTATCTCACAATGAGCAGTTCTTC	CASSLSHNEQFF
16	.	TRBV7-9	TRBJ2-2	.	TGTGCCAGCAGCCCCCTTGGAAGTACCCTCACCGGGGAGCTGTTTTTT	CASSPLGSTLTGELFF
15	TRBD2	TRBV28	TRBJ2-5	.	TGTGCCAGCAGTGCCGCGGAGCGGGACGGAAAGACCCAGTACTTC	CASSAAERDGKTQYF
15	.	TRBV15	TRBJ1-1	.	TGTGCCACCAGCAGGGAAGCGTGGGATTCCACTGAAGCTTTCTTT	CATSREAWDSTEAFF
17	TRBD2	TRBV28	TRBJ2-2	.	TGTGCCAGCAGTTTATGGAGGTTAGCGGGAGGCACCGGGGAGCTGTTTTTT	CASSLWRLAGGTGELFF
16	TRBD2	TRBV4-2	TRBJ2-3	.	TGTGCCAGCAGCCAAGAGCGAGCGGGAGGGTCAGATACGCAGTATTTT	CASSQERAGGSDTQYF
14	.	TRBV5-1	TRBJ2-5	.	TGCGCCAGCAGCTGGGGTGACGCGGGGGAGACCCAGTACTTC	CASSWGDAGETQYF
16	.	TRBV9	TRBJ2-6	once	TGTGCCAGCAGCGCCGACCCGGGGACTGGGGCCAACGTCCTGACTTTC	CASSADPGTGANVLTF
13	.	TRBV11-2	TRBJ2-7	.	TGTGCCAGCACACGACAGGTCTCCTACGAGCAGTACTTC	CASTRQVSYEQYF
19	TRBD1	TRBV13	TRBJ2-7	.	TGTGCCAGCAGCTTCGCTCCCCTGAGACGGGACAGCCAACCCTACGAGCAGTACTTC	CASSFAPLRRDSQPYEQYF
14	.	TRBV28	TRBJ2-7	once	TGTGCCAGCAGCGAAAGGACAAGACCCTACGAGCAGTACTTC	CASSERTRPYEQYF
11	TRBD2	TRBV2	TRBJ2-7	.	TGTGCCAGCAGGGGAGGGTACGAGCAGTACTTC	CASRGGYEQYF
14	.	TRBV4-2	TRBJ2-3	.	TGTGCCAGCAGCCAAGGACAAACTTCAGATACGCAGTATTTT	CASSQGQTSDTQYF
11	.	TRBV20-1	TRBJ2-7	.	TGCAGTGCTGGCCAGGGCTACGAGCAGTACTTC	CSAGQGYEQYF
16	TRBD2	TRBV10-1	TRBJ2-5	.	TGCGCCAGCAGTGAGTTTAGCGGGAGAAGACAAGAGACCCAGTACTTC	CASSEFSGRRQETQYF
10	.	TRBV27	TRBJ2-1	.	TGTGCCAGCAGTGGAAATGAGCAGTTCTTC	CASSGNEQFF
12	.	TRBV30	TRBJ2-5	.	TGTGCCTGGCACCGTCAAGGGGAGACCCAGTACTTC	CAWHRQGETQYF
14	.	TRBV6-5	TRBJ2-7	.	TGTGCCAGCAGTTACAGGACTTACACCTACGAGCAGTACTTC	CASSYRTYTYEQYF